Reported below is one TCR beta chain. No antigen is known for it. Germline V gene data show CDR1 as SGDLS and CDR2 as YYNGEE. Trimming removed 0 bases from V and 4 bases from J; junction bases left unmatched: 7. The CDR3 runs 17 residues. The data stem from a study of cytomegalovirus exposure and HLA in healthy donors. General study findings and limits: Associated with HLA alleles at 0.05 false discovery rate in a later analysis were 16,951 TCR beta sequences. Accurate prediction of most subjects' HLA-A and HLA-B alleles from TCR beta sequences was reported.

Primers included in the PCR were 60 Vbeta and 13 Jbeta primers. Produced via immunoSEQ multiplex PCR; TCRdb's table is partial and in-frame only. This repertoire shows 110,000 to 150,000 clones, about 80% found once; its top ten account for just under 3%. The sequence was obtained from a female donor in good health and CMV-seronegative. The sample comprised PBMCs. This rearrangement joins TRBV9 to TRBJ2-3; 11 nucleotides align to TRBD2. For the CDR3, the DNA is TGTGCCAGCAGCGTAGCTCCCGGGACTAGCGGTCCAGATACGCAGTATTTT. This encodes CASSVAPGTSGPDTQYF.